This T cell receptor (beta chain) was sequenced for a study of OX40 agonist ivuxolimab in advanced cancers. Overall study: Of mixed ages from about 23 to 79 and averaging about 56 years, the group was 65% to 85% male.

CDR3 length equals 16 residues. The germline gives CDR1 SGHTA, CDR2 FQGNSA. Trimming stripped 3 bases from V and 1 base from J, with 13 bases between. Sequenced by immunoSEQ multiplex PCR; TCRdb stores in-frame clones only, minus some. Among roughly 86,000 clones listed, 80% to 90% were seen once. The chain has TRBV7-2 and TRBJ1-5; TRBD1 is a possible D gene (5 bases). This receptor was identified in an adult with an advanced solid tumor such as melanoma, head and neck, liver or kidney cancer. Sequencing was performed on CD4+ or CD8+ T cells sorted from blood, taken in a trial of the OX40 agonist ivuxolimab. This CDR3 reads CASSLDGRGSNQPQHF. Written as DNA, the CDR3 is TGTGCCAGCAGCTTGGACGGCCGGGGCAGCAATCAGCCCCAGCATTTT.